Below, 26 T cell receptor beta chains from the same sample are listed, as sequenced in a study of T-cell memory formation after mild COVID-19. TCRdb used MiXCR to reprocess the 5' RACE reads, holding one entry per CDR3 protein. The sample has approximately 570,000 distinct CDR3 sequences; around 17% are singletons. Sample: PBMCs or a T cell subset sorted from them (not recorded which). The receptors were sampled from an adult woman who had mild COVID-19 (a few samples of this study predate the infection). Cell type and time point are not known.

This clonotype was found a few times. J is TRBJ2-3 and V is TRBV29-1; 10 bases match TRBD1. V gave up 5 bases and J gave up 4 bases; unmatched junction bases: 6. Germline CDR1 and CDR2: SQVTM and ANQGSEA. The CDR3 consists of 14 residues. CDR3 in amino acids: CSVPDRGIADTQYF. As DNA, the CDR3 is TGCAGCGTTCCGGACAGGGGGATTGCAGATACGCAGTATTTT.

This clonotype was observed a handful of times. The chain employs TRBV7-2 and TRBJ2-4; TRBD2 is a possible D gene (6 bases). The CDR3 is made up of 12 amino acids. Between the trimmed V and J ends, which lost 2 bases and 7 bases, there was a span of 6 bases. CDR1 SGHTA and CDR2 FQGNSA come from the germline V gene. For the CDR3, the DNA is TGTGCCAGCAGCTTACGGGGGAACATTCAGTACTTC. This codes for CASSLRGNIQYF.

This rearrangement joins TRBV18 to TRBJ1-5, with D tentatively TRBD1 (5 bases). Trimming removed 0 bases at V and 3 bases at J, with 6 bases between. Germline V gene sequence: CDR1 KGHSH, CDR2 LQKENI. The CDR3 has 14 residues. The CDR3 DNA is TGTGCCAGCTCACCACCGGGACTCAATCAGCCCCAGCATTTT. This translates into CASSPPGLNQPQHF.

V and J are TRBV4-1 and TRBJ1-5; 7 bases match TRBD1. Germline trimming cut 2 bases from V and 6 bases from J; bases unmatched to any gene: 7. Germline CDR1 reads MGHRA; CDR2 reads YSYEKL. This CDR3 spans 15 amino acids. CDR3 DNA: TGCGCCAGCAGCCAAATTACAGGGGAAGGTCAGCCCCAGCATTTT. Protein product: CASSQITGEGQPQHF.

As regards this clonotype: A much more abundant neighbour one base away suggests this may be a read error. This rearrangement joins TRBV10-3 to TRBJ1-2; 8 nucleotides agree with TRBD1. This CDR3 has 14 residues. CDR1 and CDR2 (germline): ENHRY, SYGVKD. This CDR3 is CAISGQGGGYGDTF. DNA for the CDR3: TGTGCCATCAGCGGACAGGGAGGGGGCTATGGCGACACCTTC.

This sequence joins TRBV2 and TRBJ1-6; possibly TRBD1 for D (5 bases). CDR1 and CDR2 (germline): SNHLY, FYNNEI. The V and J ends lost 4 bases and 15 bases respectively, with 13 bases between them. The CDR3 consists of 12 residues. Here the CDR3 DNA reads TGTGCCAGCAGTGGGGGGTCCGAACTCCTCCACTTT. Translation gives CASSGGSELLHF. The whole variable domain, remainder taken from reference TRBV2 and TRBJ1-6, is EPEVTQTPSHQVTQMGQEVILRCVPISNHLYFYWYRQILGQKVEFLVSFYNNEISEKSEIFDDQFSVERPDGSNFTLKIRSTKLEDSAMYFCASSGGSELLHFGNGTRLTVT.

This clonotype appeared once. This chain uses TRBV29-1 with TRBJ1-3; D gene ambiguous. The CDR3 spans 14 residues. Germline V gene lookup returns CDR1 SQVTM and CDR2 ANQGSEA. V was trimmed by 4 bases and J by 1 base, leaving 11 bases between them. The CDR3 spells CSVVPGLSGNTIYF. CDR3 coding DNA: TGCAGCGTTGTCCCGGGTTTATCTGGAAACACCATATATTTT.

V gene TRBV7-9 combines with J gene TRBJ2-2; perhaps TRBD1 as D (6 bases). Trimming removed 5 bases at V and 6 bases at J, with 19 bases between. Germline assignment: CDR1 SEHNR and CDR2 FQNEAQ (reference sequence). The CDR3 length is 16 residues. CDR3: CASSGLDSWRPGELFF. CDR3 coding DNA: TGTGCCAGCAGCGGACTGGACAGCTGGCGTCCCGGGGAGCTGTTTTTT.

Only a few counts were recorded for this clonotype. This chain joins TRBV15 and TRBJ2-7; D might be TRBD1 (6 bases). Per the germline V gene, CDR1 is LNHNV and CDR2 is YYDKDF (reference sequence). The length of the CDR3 is 12 residues. V lost 4 bases and J lost 7, with 11 bases in between. In nucleotides, the CDR3 is TGTGCCACCAGCAAGGCAGGGGAGGAGCAGTACTTC. Protein: CATSKAGEEQYF.

The chain links TRBV6-5 to TRBJ1-5, with D perhaps matching TRBD1 (5 bases). V was clipped by 6 bases and J by 5 bases, with 11 bases between them. Germline V gene sequence: CDR1 MNHEY, CDR2 SVGAGI. CDR3 size: 13 residues. This CDR3 reads CASSSDRYQPQHF. For the CDR3, the DNA is TGTGCCAGCAGCAGTGACAGATATCAGCCCCAGCATTTT.

This clonotype was observed a few times. The J gene is TRBJ1-2, the V gene TRBV5-1; D is uncertain. The ends were cut back, 7 bases at V and 0 bases at J, with 16 bases in the middle. Germline-derived CDR1 and CDR2 are SGHRS and YFSETQ. This CDR3 spans 15 amino acids. The CDR3 loop reads CASFESVGANYGYTF. The CDR3 DNA reads TGCGCCAGCTTCGAGAGCGTAGGAGCTAACTATGGCTACACCTTC.

The genes are TRBV20-1 and TRBJ1-1, with unresolved D. V lost 2 bases, J lost 4 bases, and 5 bases lay in between. This CDR3 has 11 amino acids. Germline V lookup: CDR1 DFQATT, CDR2 SNEGSKA (reference sequence). The chain's CDR3 is CSARKLTEAFF. CDR3 nucleotides: TGCAGTGCTAGAAAGCTCACTGAAGCTTTCTTT.

V is TRBV23-1 and J is TRBJ2-7; 10 positions agree with TRBD1. TRBV23-1 is classed as an ORF, of uncertain function. This CDR3 has 14 residues. V lost 2 bases to trimming and J lost 5 bases; unmatched junction nucleotides: 3. Here the CDR3 reads CASSQKDRGNEQYF. The CDR3 DNA reads TGCGCCAGCAGTCAAAAGGACAGGGGGAACGAGCAGTACTTC.

J is TRBJ2-5 and V is TRBV6-5; the D is unclear. V gave up 6 bases and J gave up 2 bases, with 10 bases separating them. This CDR3 is 13 amino acids long. Germline CDR1 MNHEY, CDR2 SVGAGI. CDR3 sequence: CASSRARQETQYF. The CDR3 bases are TGTGCCAGCAGCCGGGCTAGACAAGAGACCCAGTACTTC.

This clonotype was counted once. J is TRBJ1-1 and V is TRBV20-1, with D unresolved. The CDR3 has 14 residues. Trimming pared 3 bases from V and 4 bases from J, leaving 15 bases between. Germline CDR1 and CDR2: DFQATT and SNEGSKA (reference sequence). The CDR3 sequence is CSARAVGEGTEAFF. CDR3 bases: TGCAGTGCTAGGGCCGTTGGGGAGGGCACTGAAGCTTTCTTT.

This clonotype was recorded only once. Germline and junction disagree at one end, which may indicate a read error. Here the CDR3 DNA reads TGTGACAGCAGCCATCCTACAGATACGCAGTATTTT. This codes for CDSSHPTDTQYF. The rearrangement links TRBV3-1 to TRBJ2-3; D gene ambiguous. CDR1 is LGHDT, CDR2 YNNKEL, per germline (reference sequence). The CDR3 totals 12 residues.

The chain carries TRBV19 and TRBJ2-3, with no clear D. The V end was cut by 5 bases, the J end by 2 bases, with 14 bases between. This CDR3 has 15 residues. Germline CDR1 and CDR2: LNHDA and SQIVND (reference sequence). CDR3 protein: CASSSPGILTDTQYF. In DNA form, the CDR3 reads TGTGCCAGTAGTTCACCTGGGATACTCACAGATACGCAGTATTTT. Filled out from reference TRBV19 and TRBJ2-3, the complete variable domain reads DGGITQSPKYLFRKEGQNVTLSCEQNLNHDAMYWYRQDPGQGLRLIYYSQIVNDFQKGDIAEGYSVSREKKESFPLTVTSAQKNPTAFYLCASSSPGILTDTQYFGPGTRLTVL.

Note on this clonotype: This sequence may be a read error, since a much larger clone differs from it by one base. The rearrangement uses TRBV4-1 and TRBJ2-5; D is ambiguous. V was trimmed by 4 bases and J by 5 bases, leaving 14 bases between them. This CDR3 has 14 amino acids. CDR1 MGHRA and CDR2 YSYEKL come from the germline V gene. In nucleotides, the CDR3 is TGCGCCAGCAGCCTCCGCGTGTGGGTGGAGACCCAGTACTTC. Residues: CASSLRVWVETQYF.

The chain has TRBV7-9 and TRBJ2-1; TRBD1 agrees at 12 bases. Looked up from germline, CDR1 is SEHNR and CDR2 is FQNEAQ (reference sequence). With 2 bases clipped from V and 10 bases from J, the junction kept 9 bases outside the gene matches. The CDR3 is 16 residues long. CDR3 amino acids: CASSLWRGGQGAEQFF. The CDR3 region has the DNA TGTGCCAGCAGCTTATGGCGGGGGGGACAGGGGGCCGAGCAGTTCTTC.

Only a few counts were recorded for this clonotype. The chain links TRBV9 to TRBJ2-5; 9 bases agree with TRBD2. Germline V gene lookup returns CDR1 SGDLS and CDR2 YYNGEE. The V segment lost 7 bases and the J segment 1 base; nucleotides outside the gene matches: 11. This CDR3 has 16 residues. CDR3 loop: CASATGTSHFQETQYF. Here the CDR3 DNA reads TGTGCCAGCGCGACGGGGACTAGCCACTTCCAAGAGACCCAGTACTTC.

There are many counts of this clonotype. The chain carries TRBV12-3 or TRBV12-4 and TRBJ2-7, with TRBD1 matching over 8 bases. The junction had 4 bases not matched to a gene; V was cut back by 5 bases and J by 1 base. The CDR3 totals 14 residues. The CDR3 protein is CASSPGQASYEQYF. In DNA, the CDR3 is TGTGCCAGCAGTCCGGGACAGGCATCCTACGAGCAGTACTTC.

In this sample, this clonotype turned up once. The V call is TRBV12-3 or TRBV12-4, the J call TRBJ1-1; TRBD1 matches 8 bases. The CDR3 covers 15 residues. Trimming took 3 bases from V and 5 from J; bases not matched to a gene: 8. As DNA, the CDR3 is TGTGCCAGCAGTTTTGAACAGGGGGTATTTACTGAAGCTTTCTTT. Translated, it gives CASSFEQGVFTEAFF.

This clonotype was detected a few times. V gene TRBV15 combines with J gene TRBJ1-1, with TRBD1 identical over 7 bases. Germline CDR1 LNHNV, CDR2 YYDKDF (reference sequence). This CDR3 has 14 amino acids. V was clipped by 1 base and J by 5 bases; unmatched bases: 4. DNA for the CDR3: TGTGCCACCAGCAGAGTGACAGGGAAGACTGAAGCTTTCTTT. Translated, it gives CATSRVTGKTEAFF.

The chain links TRBV4-2 to TRBJ2-7; 8 bases match TRBD2. After removal of 3 bases from V and 2 bases from J, the junction contained 15 bases not matched to a gene. This CDR3 has 18 residues. In germline, CDR1 is LGHNA, CDR2 YNFKEQ. This chain's CDR3 is CASSQPPHSGVRTYEQYF. The CDR3 DNA is TGTGCCAGCAGCCAGCCACCCCATAGCGGGGTCCGAACCTACGAGCAGTACTTC.

This chain links TRBV20-1 with TRBJ1-5, with TRBD1 matching over 7 bases. V lost 4 bases, J lost 7 bases, and 10 bases stayed unmatched. In germline, CDR1 is DFQATT, CDR2 SNEGSKA (reference sequence). The CDR3 is made up of 14 amino acids. CDR3 protein: CSAIWQGGGQPQHF. The DNA for the CDR3 is TGCAGTGCTATCTGGCAGGGGGGAGGACAGCCCCAGCATTTT.

There are many counts of this clonotype. This chain uses TRBV24-1 with TRBJ1-5; D is undetermined. Looked up from germline, CDR1 is KGHDR and CDR2 is SFDVKD. Trimming cost V 1 base and J 4 bases, with 4 bases left between them. The CDR3 length is 13 residues. CDR3 protein: CATSDFTNQPQHF. The CDR3 DNA is TGTGCCACCAGTGATTTCACGAATCAGCCCCAGCATTTT.